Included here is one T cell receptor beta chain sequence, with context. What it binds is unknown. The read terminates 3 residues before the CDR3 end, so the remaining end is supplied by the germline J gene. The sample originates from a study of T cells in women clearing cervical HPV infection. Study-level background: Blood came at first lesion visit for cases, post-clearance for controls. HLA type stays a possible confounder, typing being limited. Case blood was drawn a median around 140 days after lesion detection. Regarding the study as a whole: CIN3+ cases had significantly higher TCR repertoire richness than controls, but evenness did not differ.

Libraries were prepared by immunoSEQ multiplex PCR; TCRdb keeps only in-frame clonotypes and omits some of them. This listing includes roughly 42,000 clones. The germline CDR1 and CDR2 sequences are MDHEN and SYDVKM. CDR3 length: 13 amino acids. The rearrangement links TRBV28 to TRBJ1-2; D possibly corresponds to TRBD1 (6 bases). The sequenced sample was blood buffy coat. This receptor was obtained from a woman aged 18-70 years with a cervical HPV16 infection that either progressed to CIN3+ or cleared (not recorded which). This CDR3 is CASSFGGLGGYTF. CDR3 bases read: TGTGCCAGCAGTTTCGGGGGGCTAGGGGGC.